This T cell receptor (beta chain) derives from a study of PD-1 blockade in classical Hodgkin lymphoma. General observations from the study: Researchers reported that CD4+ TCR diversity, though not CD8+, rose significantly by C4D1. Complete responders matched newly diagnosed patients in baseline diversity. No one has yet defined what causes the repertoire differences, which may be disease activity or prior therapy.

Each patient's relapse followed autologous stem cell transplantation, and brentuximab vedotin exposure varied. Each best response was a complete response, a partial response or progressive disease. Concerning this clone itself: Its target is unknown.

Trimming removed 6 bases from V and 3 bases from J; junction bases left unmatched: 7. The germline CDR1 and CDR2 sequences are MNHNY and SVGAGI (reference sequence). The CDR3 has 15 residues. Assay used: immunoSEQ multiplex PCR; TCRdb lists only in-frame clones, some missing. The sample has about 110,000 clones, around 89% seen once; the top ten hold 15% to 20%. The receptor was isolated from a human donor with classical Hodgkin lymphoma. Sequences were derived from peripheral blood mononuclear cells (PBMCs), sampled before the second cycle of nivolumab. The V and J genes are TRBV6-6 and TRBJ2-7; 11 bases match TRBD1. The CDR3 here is CASSQTGTGGYEQYF. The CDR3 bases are TGTGCCAGCAGCCAGACCGGGACAGGGGGCTACGAGCAGTACTTC.